This entry describes one T cell receptor beta chain. This clonotype was found a few times. Its recognized antigen is unknown. No much larger clonotype is one base removed from it; base qualities were not supplied. The library was generated by RT-PCR. TCRdb shows the sequencer as Illumina HiSeq 2500. TCRdb took the public reads, trimmed them with fastp at Q25, ran MiXCR for clone calling and kept in-frame beta chains. Identical CDR3 proteins give one entry, which carries the most common genes and DNA. Counted in this sample were hundreds of thousands of distinct CDR3 sequences; 15% to 19% of them appeared once. Around 10% of the sample is held by the ten biggest clonotypes. The germline V gene sets CDR1 to MNHEY and CDR2 to SVGAGI. V loses 2 bases at its end and J loses 0 bases; junction bases beyond the gene matches: 9. The CDR3 contains 17 residues, cysteine and phenylalanine counted. Only the CDR3 region is kept as DNA, spanning 51 bases read in frame from base 1.

This record belongs to a study of response to subunit inactivated influenza vaccine (dated by TCRdb to about 2018). Study-level background: The study used deep quantitative T cell receptor repertoire profiling to track responses to a trivalent subunit inactivated influenza vaccine. Broad study findings and their caveats: The authors proposed that each seasonal influenza vaccination may bring in only a limited number of new T cells.

Sample: PBMCs from blood, taken roughly 12 days after vaccination. This chain joins TRBV6-5 to TRBJ2-7, with 8 bases in between that match TRBD1. The receptor was isolated from a man aged 45 to 65 who received an inactivated influenza vaccine. Donor details come from another sample of the same person, matched by shared clones. Read as DNA, the sequence is TGTGCCAGCAGTTACAGGCCGGGACAGGTTTACTCCTACGAGCAGTACTTC. Its product reads: CASSYRPGQVYSYEQYF.